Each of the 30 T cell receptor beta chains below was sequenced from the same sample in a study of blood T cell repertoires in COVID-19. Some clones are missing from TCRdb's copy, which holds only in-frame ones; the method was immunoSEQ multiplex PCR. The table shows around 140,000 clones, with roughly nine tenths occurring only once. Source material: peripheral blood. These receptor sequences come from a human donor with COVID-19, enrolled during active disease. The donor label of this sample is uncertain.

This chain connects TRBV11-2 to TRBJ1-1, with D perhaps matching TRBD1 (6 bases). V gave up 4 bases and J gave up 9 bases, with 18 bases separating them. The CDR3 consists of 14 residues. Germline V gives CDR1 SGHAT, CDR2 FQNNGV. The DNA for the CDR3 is TGTGCCAGCAGCTCCGATACGGTTGGGGGCAAAGCTTTCTTT. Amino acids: CASSSDTVGGKAFF.

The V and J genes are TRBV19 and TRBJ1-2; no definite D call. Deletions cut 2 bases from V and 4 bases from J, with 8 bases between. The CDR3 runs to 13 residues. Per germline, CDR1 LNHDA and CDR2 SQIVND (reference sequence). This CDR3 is CASSILGAYGYTF. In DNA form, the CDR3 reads TGTGCCAGTAGTATACTCGGTGCCTATGGCTACACCTTC. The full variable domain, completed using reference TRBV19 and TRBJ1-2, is DGGITQSPKYLFRKEGQNVTLSCEQNLNHDAMYWYRQDPGQGLRLIYYSQIVNDFQKGDIAEGYSVSREKKESFPLTVTSAQKNPTAFYLCASSILGAYGYTFGSGTRLTVV.

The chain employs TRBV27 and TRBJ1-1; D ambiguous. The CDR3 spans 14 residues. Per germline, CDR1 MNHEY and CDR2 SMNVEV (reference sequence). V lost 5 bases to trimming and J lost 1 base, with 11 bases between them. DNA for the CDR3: TGTGCCAGCAGTCAAATCACAGAGAACACTGAAGCTTTCTTT. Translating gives CASSQITENTEAFF.

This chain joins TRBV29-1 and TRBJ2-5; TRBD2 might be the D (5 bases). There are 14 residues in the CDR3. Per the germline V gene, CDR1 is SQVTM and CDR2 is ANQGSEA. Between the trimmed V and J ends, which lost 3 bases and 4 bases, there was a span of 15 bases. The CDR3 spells CSVDLRESRETQYF. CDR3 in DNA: TGCAGCGTTGATCTAAGGGAGTCTCGAGAGACCCAGTACTTC. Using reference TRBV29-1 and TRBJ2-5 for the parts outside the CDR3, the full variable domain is SAVISQKPSRDICQRGTSLTIQCQVDSQVTMMFWYRQQPGQSLTLIATANQGSEATYESGFVIDKFPISRPNLTFSTLTVSNMSPEDSSIYLCSVDLRESRETQYFGPGTRLLVL.

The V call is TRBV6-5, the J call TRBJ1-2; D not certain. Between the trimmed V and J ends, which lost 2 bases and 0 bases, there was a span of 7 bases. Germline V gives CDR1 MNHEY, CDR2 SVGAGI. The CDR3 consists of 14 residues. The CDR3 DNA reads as TGTGCCAGCAGTTACGGGAGTACTAACTATGGCTACACCTTC. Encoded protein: CASSYGSTNYGYTF.

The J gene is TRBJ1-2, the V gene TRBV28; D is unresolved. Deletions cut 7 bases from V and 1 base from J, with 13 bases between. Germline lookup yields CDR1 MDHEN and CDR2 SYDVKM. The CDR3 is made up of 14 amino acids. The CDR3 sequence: CASTAYEGNYGYTF. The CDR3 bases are TGTGCCAGCACCGCCTATGAGGGTAACTATGGCTACACCTTC.

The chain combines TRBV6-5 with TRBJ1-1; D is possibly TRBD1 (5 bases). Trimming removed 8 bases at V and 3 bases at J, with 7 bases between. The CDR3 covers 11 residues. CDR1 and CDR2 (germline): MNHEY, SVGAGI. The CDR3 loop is CASGDYTEAFF. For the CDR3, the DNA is TGTGCCAGCGGGGACTACACTGAAGCTTTCTTT.

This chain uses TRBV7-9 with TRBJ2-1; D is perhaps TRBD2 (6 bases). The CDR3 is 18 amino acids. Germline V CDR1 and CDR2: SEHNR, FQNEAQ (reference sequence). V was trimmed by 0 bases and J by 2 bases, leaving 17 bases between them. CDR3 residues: CASSLAGSASVPYNEQFF. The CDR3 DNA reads TGTGCCAGCAGCTTAGCCGGTTCGGCTAGCGTTCCCTACAATGAGCAGTTCTTC.

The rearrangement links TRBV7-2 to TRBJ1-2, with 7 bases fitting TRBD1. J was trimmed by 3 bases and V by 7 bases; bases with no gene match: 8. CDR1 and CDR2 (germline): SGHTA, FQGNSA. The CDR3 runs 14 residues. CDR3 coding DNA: TGTGCCAGCACCGACCTGCAGGGGGACTATGGCTACACCTTC. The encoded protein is CASTDLQGDYGYTF.

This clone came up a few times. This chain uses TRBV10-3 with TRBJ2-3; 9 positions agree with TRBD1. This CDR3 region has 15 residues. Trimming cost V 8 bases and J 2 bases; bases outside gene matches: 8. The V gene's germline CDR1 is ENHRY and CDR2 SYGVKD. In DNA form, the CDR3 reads TGTGCCATCCGTCGTGGGACAGGGATCACAGATACGCAGTATTTT. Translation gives CAIRRGTGITDTQYF.

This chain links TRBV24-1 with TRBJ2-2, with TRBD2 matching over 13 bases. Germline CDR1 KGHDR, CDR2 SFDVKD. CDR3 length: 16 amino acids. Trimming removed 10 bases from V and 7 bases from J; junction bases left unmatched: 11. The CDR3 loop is CATATTSGRIGGELFF. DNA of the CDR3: TGTGCCACTGCTACGACTAGCGGGAGGATCGGCGGGGAGCTGTTTTTT.

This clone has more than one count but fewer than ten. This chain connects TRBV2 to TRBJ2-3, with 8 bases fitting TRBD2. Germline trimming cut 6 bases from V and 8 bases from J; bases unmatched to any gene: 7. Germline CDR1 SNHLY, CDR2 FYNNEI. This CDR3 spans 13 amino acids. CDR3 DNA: TGTGCCAGCAGCGGACCCGGGGGGGGTACGCAGTATTTT. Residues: CASSGPGGGTQYF.

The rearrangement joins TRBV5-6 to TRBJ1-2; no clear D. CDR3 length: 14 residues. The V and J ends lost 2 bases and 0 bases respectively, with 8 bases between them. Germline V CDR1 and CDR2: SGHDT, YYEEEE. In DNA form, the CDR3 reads TGTGCCAGCAGCTTCGCTTTAGCTAACTATGGCTACACCTTC. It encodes CASSFALANYGYTF.

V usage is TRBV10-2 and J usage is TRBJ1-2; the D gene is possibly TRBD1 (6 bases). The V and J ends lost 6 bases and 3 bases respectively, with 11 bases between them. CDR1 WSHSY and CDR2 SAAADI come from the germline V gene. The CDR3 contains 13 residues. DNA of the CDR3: TGCGCCAGCAGCCGGGACACGTACTATGGCTACACCTTC. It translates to CASSRDTYYGYTF.

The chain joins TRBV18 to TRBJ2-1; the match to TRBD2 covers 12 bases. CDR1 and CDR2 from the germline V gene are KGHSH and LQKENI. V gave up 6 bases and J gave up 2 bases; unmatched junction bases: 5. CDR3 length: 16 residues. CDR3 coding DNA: TGTGCCAGCTCTCTAGCGGGAGGGCATGCCTACAATGAGCAGTTCTTC. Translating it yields CASSLAGGHAYNEQFF.

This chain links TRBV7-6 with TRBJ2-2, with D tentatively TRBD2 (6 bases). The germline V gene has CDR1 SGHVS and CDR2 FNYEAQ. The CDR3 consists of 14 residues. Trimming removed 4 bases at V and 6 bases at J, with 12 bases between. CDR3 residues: CASSWTRGSGELFF. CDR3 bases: TGTGCCAGCAGCTGGACCCGGGGGTCCGGGGAGCTGTTTTTT.

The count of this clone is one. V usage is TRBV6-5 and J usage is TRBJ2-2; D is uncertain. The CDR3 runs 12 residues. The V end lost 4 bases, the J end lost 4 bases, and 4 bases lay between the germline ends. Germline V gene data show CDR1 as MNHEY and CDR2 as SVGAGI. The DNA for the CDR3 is TGTGCCAGCAGTTGGCTCACCGGGGAGCTGTTTTTT. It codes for CASSWLTGELFF.

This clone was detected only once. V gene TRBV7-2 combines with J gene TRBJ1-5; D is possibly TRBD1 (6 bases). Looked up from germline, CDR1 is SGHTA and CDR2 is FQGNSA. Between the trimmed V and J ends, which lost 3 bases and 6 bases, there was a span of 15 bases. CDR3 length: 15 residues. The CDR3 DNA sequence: TGTGCCAGCAGCTTGCTGCACAGGGACGGTCAGCCCCAGCATTTT. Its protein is CASSLLHRDGQPQHF.

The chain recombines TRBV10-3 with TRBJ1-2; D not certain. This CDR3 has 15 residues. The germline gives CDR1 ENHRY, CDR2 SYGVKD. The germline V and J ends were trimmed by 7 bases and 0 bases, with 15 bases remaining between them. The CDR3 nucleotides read TGTGCCATCACCCCAACTGCCGGGACTAACTATGGCTACACCTTC. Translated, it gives CAITPTAGTNYGYTF.

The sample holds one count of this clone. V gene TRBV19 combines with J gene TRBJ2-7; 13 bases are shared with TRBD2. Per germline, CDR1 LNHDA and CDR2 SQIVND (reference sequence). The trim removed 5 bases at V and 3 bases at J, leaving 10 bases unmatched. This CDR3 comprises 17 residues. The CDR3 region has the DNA TGTGCCAGTAGTCGGGCGGGACTAGCGGGGCGTATCTACGAGCAGTACTTC. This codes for CASSRAGLAGRIYEQYF.

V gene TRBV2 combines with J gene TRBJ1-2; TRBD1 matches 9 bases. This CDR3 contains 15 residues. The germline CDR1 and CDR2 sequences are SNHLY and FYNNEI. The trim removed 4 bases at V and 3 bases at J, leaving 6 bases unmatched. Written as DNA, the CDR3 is TGTGCCAGCAGTGTTTACAGGGGGCAGGACTATGGCTACACCTTC. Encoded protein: CASSVYRGQDYGYTF.

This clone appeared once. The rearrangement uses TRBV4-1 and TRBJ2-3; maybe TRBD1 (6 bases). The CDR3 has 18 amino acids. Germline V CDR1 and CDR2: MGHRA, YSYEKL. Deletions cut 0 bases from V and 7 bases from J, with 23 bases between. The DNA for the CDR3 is TGCGCCAGCAGCCAAGATCCCCCGAGGGACACCGGAAGATATACGCAGTATTTT. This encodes CASSQDPPRDTGRYTQYF.

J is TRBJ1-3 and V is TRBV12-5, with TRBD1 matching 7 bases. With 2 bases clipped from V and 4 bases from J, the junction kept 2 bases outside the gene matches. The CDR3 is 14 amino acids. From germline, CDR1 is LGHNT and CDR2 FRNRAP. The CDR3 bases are TGTGCTAGTGGTTTGACAGGGGCAGGAAACACCATATATTTT. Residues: CASGLTGAGNTIYF.

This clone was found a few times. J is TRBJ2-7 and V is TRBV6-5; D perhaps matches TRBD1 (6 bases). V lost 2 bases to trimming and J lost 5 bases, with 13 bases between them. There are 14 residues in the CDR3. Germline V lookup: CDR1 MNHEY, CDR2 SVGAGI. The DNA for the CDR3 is TGTGCCAGCAGTTACGGCACAGGGATGAACGAGCAGTACTTC. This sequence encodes CASSYGTGMNEQYF.

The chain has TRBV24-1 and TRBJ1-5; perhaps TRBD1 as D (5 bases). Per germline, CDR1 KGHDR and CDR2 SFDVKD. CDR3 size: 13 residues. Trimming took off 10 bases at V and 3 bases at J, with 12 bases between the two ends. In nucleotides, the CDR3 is TGTGCCACTGGGGCGGGGGACAATCAGCCCCAGCATTTT. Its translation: CATGAGDNQPQHF.

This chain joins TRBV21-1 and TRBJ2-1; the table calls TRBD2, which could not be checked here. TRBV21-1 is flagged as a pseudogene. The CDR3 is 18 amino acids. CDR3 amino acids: CTSSKGDSRLVAYNEQFF. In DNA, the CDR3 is TGTACCAGCAGCAAAGGGGACTCAAGGCTTGTGGCCTACAATGAGCAGTTCTTC.

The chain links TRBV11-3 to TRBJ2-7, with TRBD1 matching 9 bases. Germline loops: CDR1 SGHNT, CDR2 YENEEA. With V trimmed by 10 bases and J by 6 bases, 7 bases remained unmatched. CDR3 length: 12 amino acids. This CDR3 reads CATEQGAGEQYF. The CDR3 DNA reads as TGTGCCACTGAACAGGGGGCTGGCGAGCAGTACTTC.

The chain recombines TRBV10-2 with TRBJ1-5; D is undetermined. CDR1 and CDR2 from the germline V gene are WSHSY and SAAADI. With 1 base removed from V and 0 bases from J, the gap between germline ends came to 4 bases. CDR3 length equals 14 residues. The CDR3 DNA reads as TGCGCCAGCAGTGAGTTAGATAGCAATCAGCCCCAGCATTTT. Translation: CASSELDSNQPQHF.

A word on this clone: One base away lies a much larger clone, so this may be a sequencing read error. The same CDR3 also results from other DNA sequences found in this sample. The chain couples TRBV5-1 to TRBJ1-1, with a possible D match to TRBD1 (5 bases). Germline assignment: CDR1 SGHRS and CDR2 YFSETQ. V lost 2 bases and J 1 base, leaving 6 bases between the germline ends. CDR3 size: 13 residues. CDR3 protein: CASSLTGNTEAFF. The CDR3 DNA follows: TGCGCCAGCAGCTTAACAGGGAACACTGAAGCTTTCTTT.

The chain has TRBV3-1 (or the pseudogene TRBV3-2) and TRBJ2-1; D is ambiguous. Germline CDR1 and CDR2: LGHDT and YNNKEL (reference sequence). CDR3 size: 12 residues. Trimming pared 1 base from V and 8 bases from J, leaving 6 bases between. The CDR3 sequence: CASSQVRDEQFF. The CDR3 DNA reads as TGTGCCAGCAGCCAAGTGCGTGATGAGCAGTTCTTC.